This T cell receptor (beta chain) was observed in a study of cytomegalovirus exposure and HLA in healthy donors. CDR1 is MNHEY and CDR2 is SMNVEV in the germline V gene (reference sequence). This CDR3 contains 15 residues. The V and J ends lost 2 bases and 0 bases respectively, with 8 bases between them. PCR primers comprised 60 Vbeta and 13 Jbeta primers. Only in-frame clones appear in the TCRdb table, and some are missing; sequencing was by immunoSEQ multiplex PCR. The sample comprises approximately 220,000 clones, 75% to 90% of which are singletons, and roughly 0.75% rests with the top ten. Study-wide findings and caveats: In vitro data verified a few CMV-associated chains as specific for CMV antigens. Near-uniform donor sequencing depth was presumed by presence/absence analyses. In all likelihood, a cluster of highly shared sequence variants was a sequencing artifact.

Comment on this clone: What it recognizes is unknown.

The chain has TRBV27 and TRBJ1-3; perhaps TRBD1 as D (6 bases). The receptor comes from a boy aged 2 to 10 in good health and CMV-seronegative. Sequences were obtained from PBMCs. CDR3 DNA: TGTGCCAGCAGTTTAACAGGGCTCTCTGGAAACACCATATATTTT. This translates into CASSLTGLSGNTIYF.